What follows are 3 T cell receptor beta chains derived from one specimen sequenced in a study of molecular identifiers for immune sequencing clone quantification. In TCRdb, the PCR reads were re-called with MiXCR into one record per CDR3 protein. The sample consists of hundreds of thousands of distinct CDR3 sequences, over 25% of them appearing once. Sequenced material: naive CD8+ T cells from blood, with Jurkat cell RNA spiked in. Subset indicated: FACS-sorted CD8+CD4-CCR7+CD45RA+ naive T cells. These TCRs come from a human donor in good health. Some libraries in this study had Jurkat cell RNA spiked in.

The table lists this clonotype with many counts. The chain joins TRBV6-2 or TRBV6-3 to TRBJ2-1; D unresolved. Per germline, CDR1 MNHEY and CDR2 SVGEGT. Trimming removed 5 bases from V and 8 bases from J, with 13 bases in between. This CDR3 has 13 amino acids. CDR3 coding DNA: TGTGCCAGCAGTCTCCTGGGCATCGATGAGCAGTTCTTC. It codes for CASSLLGIDEQFF.

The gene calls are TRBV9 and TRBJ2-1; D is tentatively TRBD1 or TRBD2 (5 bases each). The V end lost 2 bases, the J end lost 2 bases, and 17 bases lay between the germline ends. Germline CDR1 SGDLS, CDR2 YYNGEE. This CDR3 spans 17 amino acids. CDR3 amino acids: CASSVGRDPTTYNEQFF. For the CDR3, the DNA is TGTGCCAGCAGCGTCGGACGGGACCCTACTACCTACAATGAGCAGTTCTTC. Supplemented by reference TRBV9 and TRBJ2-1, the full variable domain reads DSGVTQTPKHLITATGQRVTLRCSPRSGDLSVYWYQQSLDQGLQFLIQYYNGEERAKGNILERFSAQQFPDLHSELNLSSLELGDSALYFCASSVGRDPTTYNEQFFGPGTRLTVL.

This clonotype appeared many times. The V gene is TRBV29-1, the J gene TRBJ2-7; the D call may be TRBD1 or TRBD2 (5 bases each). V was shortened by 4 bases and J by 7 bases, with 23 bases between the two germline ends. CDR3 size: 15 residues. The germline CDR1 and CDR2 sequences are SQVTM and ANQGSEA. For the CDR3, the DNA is TGCAGCGTTGTAGGGGAAAACACCTCGTCGGGGGAGCAGTACTTC. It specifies CSVVGENTSSGEQYF.